This TCR beta chain originates from a study of blood T cells in healthy people across ages. The table lists this clonotype with a few counts. Primers used in a second PCR of about 7 to 11 cycles were a sample-barcoded 5' primer and a J-beta primer mix. TCRdb reanalysed the 5' RACE reads using MiXCR and keeps one entry per CDR3 protein. The data show hundreds of thousands of distinct CDR3 sequences, with about 28% seen just once and roughly 17% held by the top ten. V lost 5 bases and J 6 bases, leaving 16 bases between the germline ends. CDR1 is SEHNR and CDR2 is FQNEAQ in the germline V gene (reference sequence). The CDR3 covers 15 residues.

The TCR sequence derives from a woman of 80 years or more in good health. Input material: blood. The chain links TRBV7-9 to TRBJ1-4; D is undetermined. The CDR3 region is CASSRGLRTDEKLFF. CDR3 nucleotides: TGTGCCAGCAGCAGAGGACTGAGGACTGATGAAAAACTGTTTTTT.